The 11 T cell receptor beta chains given below trace back to one sample, sequenced in a study of T cells in localized non-small cell lung cancer. Profiled with immunoSEQ multiplex PCR; TCRdb holds only in-frame clones, not every one. The sample has around 91,000 clones; roughly 87% are singletons. Source: peripheral blood, taken before any cancer treatment. The receptors were gathered from a man aged 35-69 years with stage I squamous cell lung carcinoma.

V and J are TRBV18 and TRBJ1-1; TRBD1 is a possible D gene (6 bases). The V end lost 6 bases, the J end lost 2 bases, and 19 bases lay between the germline ends. There are 16 residues in the CDR3. Germline assignment: CDR1 KGHSH and CDR2 LQKENI. CDR3 DNA: TGTGCCAGCTCCCCCAGGACAGTAAACCTTAACACTGAAGCTTTCTTT. It encodes CASSPRTVNLNTEAFF.

The chain combines TRBV7-8 with TRBJ1-6; tentative D call: TRBD1 (5 bases). This CDR3 has 16 residues. Trimming pared 5 bases from V and 7 bases from J, leaving 18 bases between. CDR1 is SGHVS, CDR2 FQNEAQ, per germline. This chain's CDR3 is CASSVGGQGANSPLHF. The DNA of the CDR3 is TGTGCCAGCAGCGTAGGTGGCCAGGGCGCAAATTCACCCCTCCACTTT.

The chain combines TRBV14 with TRBJ1-1, with D unresolved. Germline V gene data show CDR1 as SGHDN and CDR2 as FVKESK. The CDR3 has 12 residues. V was cut by 5 bases and J by 7 bases, with 11 bases left in between. CDR3 DNA sequence: TGTGCCAGCAGCTCCAGGAACGGTGAAGCTTTCTTT. Encoded protein: CASSSRNGEAFF.

V and J are TRBV28 and TRBJ1-2; 7 bases match TRBD1. V lost 4 bases and J lost 0; bases outside the gene matches: 2. The germline gives CDR1 MDHEN, CDR2 SYDVKM. This CDR3 contains 14 residues. The CDR3 region is CASSSTGSNYGYTF. DNA of the CDR3: TGTGCCAGCAGTTCGACAGGGTCTAACTATGGCTACACCTTC.

This chain uses TRBV15 with TRBJ1-1; unclear D gene. V lost 0 bases to trimming and J lost 0 bases, with 8 bases between them. The germline V gene encodes CDR1 LNHNV and CDR2 YYDKDF (reference sequence). The CDR3 is 15 residues long. This chain's CDR3 is CATSRDPGMNTEAFF. The DNA of the CDR3 is TGTGCCACCAGCAGAGATCCAGGAATGAACACTGAAGCTTTCTTT.

The rearrangement uses TRBV28 and TRBJ1-6; TRBD1 agrees at 9 bases. The CDR3 runs to 15 residues. CDR1 is MDHEN, CDR2 SYDVKM, per germline. V shed 5 bases and J 12 bases; nucleotides not matched to a gene: 11. In DNA, the CDR3 is TGTGCCAGCAGTCCCGGGACAGGGAGGACAAAACCCCTCCACTTT. Translation gives CASSPGTGRTKPLHF.

Worth noting for this clone: One end of the junction fails to match germline, which may point to a read error. This chain uses TRBV7-2 with TRBJ2-7, with TRBD1 identical over 9 bases. In germline, CDR1 is SGHTA, CDR2 FQGNSA. There are 13 residues in the CDR3. The CDR3 protein is CASSFTSGQGFRF. The CDR3 DNA is TGTGCCAGCAGCTTCACCTCTGGACAGGGGTTTAGGTTC.

This clone was found once. The chain couples TRBV7-6 to TRBJ2-3, with D maybe TRBD1 (5 bases). The CDR3 loop spans 15 amino acids. In germline, CDR1 is SGHVS, CDR2 FNYEAQ. V lost 2 bases and J 0 bases, leaving 9 bases between the germline ends. The CDR3 is CASSLNQGSTDTQYF. The CDR3 bases are TGTGCCAGCAGCTTAAATCAGGGTAGCACAGATACGCAGTATTTT.

The CDR3 region has the DNA TGTGCCAGCAAGGGGCAGGGTCTTGAAAAACTGTTTTTT. Its translation: CASKGQGLEKLFF. This chain connects TRBV2 to TRBJ1-4; tentative D call: TRBD1 (5 bases). Per germline, CDR1 SNHLY and CDR2 FYNNEI. The V gene lost 7 bases and the J gene lost 7 bases, with 13 bases spanning the gap. The CDR3 runs to 13 residues.

The chain couples TRBV6-5 to TRBJ1-2, with TRBD1 identical over 7 bases. V dropped 8 bases and J dropped 6; count of bases not matched to a gene: 12. Germline-derived CDR1 and CDR2 are MNHEY and SVGAGI. This CDR3 is 14 amino acids long. The CDR3 region is CASGGRDREDGYTF. CDR3 coding DNA: TGTGCCAGCGGGGGTAGAGACAGGGAGGATGGCTACACCTTC.

CDR3: CASSLGLAQYQETQYF. DNA of the CDR3: TGCGCCAGCAGCTTGGGACTAGCGCAGTACCAAGAGACCCAGTACTTC. The chain uses TRBV5-1 and TRBJ2-5, with TRBD2 matching over 8 bases. The CDR3 totals 16 residues. The V gene end was trimmed by 0 bases and the J gene end by 0 bases; junction bases not matched to a gene: 4. CDR1 SGHRS and CDR2 YFSETQ come from the germline V gene.